The 21 T cell receptor beta chains given below trace back to one sample, sequenced in a study of blood T cell repertoires in COVID-19 (dated by TCRdb to about 2020). The library relied on the immunoSEQ multiplex PCR assay. The clones in this table, taken by TCRdb from immuneACCESS, are in-frame only. Not every clone is retained; where verified, under half of the shortfall comes from an unresolved V gene, and the cause of the rest is unknown. For this sample there are a few hundred thousand clones; roughly 80% appear just once. Together, the top ten hold less than 6% of the sample. Sequencing was performed on peripheral blood. The receptors originated from a man aged 55 to 69 who had recovered from COVID-19.

The chain links TRBV29-1 to TRBJ2-2, with D unresolved. Trimming pared 4 bases from V and 1 base from J, leaving 10 bases between. Germline V lookup: CDR1 SQVTM, CDR2 ANQGSEA. The CDR3 is 14 residues long. In DNA, the CDR3 is TGCAGCGTTGTGCTGCGAATGAACACCGGGGAGCTGTTTTTT. Translation gives CSVVLRMNTGELFF.

The genes are TRBV29-1 and TRBJ1-5; TRBD1 matches 12 bases. The CDR3 is 15 residues long. V was pared by 4 bases and J by 2 bases, with 3 bases of the junction left unmatched. Germline V gives CDR1 SQVTM, CDR2 ANQGSEA. The chain's CDR3 is CSVGGTGGGNQPQHF. Written as DNA, the CDR3 is TGCAGCGTTGGCGGGACAGGGGGCGGCAATCAGCCCCAGCATTTT.

The chain joins TRBV18 to TRBJ1-5; D is unclear. Trimming shortened V by 3 bases and J by 1 base, and 16 bases separated the two germline ends. Germline CDR1 is KGHSH and CDR2 is LQKENI. There are 17 residues in the CDR3. The CDR3 DNA reads TGTGCCAGCTCACCCCGGGAGGGCGGCGGGAGCAATCAGCCCCAGCATTTT. This codes for CASSPREGGGSNQPQHF.

V gene TRBV9 combines with J gene TRBJ1-1; D may be TRBD1 (6 bases). CDR3 length equals 15 residues. Germline V CDR1 and CDR2: SGDLS, YYNGEE. Trimming shortened V by 0 bases and J by 1 base, and 10 bases separated the two germline ends. This CDR3 reads CASSVAPGENTEAFF. In DNA, the CDR3 is TGTGCCAGCAGCGTAGCGCCAGGGGAGAACACTGAAGCTTTCTTT.

V and J are TRBV7-2 and TRBJ2-1; D perhaps matches TRBD1 (5 bases). V gave up 5 bases and J gave up 5 bases, with 16 bases separating them. Germline CDR1 and CDR2: SGHTA and FQGNSA. The CDR3 covers 15 residues. The CDR3 nucleotides read TGTGCCAGCAGCCCATACCCGAGACAGAACAATGAGCAGTTCTTC. Protein sequence: CASSPYPRQNNEQFF.

This clone was counted only a few times. The chain carries TRBV18 and TRBJ2-5, with TRBD1 matching 7 bases. Germline loops: CDR1 KGHSH, CDR2 LQKENI. Trimming at V came to 6 bases and at J to 1 base, leaving 8 bases not matched to a gene. The CDR3 spans 15 residues. CDR3 loop: CASSPTGVSQETQYF. The CDR3 DNA is TGTGCCAGCTCGCCCACAGGGGTATCCCAAGAGACCCAGTACTTC.

The gene calls are TRBV7-6 and TRBJ1-5; D might be TRBD1 (6 bases). The length of the CDR3 is 15 residues. The germline CDR1 and CDR2 sequences are SGHVS and FNYEAQ. Trimming stripped 5 bases from V and 4 bases from J, with 15 bases between. The CDR3 sequence: CASSPTGSANQPQHF. In nucleotides, the CDR3 is TGTGCCAGCAGCCCTACAGGGAGCGCGAATCAGCCCCAGCATTTT.

The chain links TRBV19 to TRBJ2-1; 7 positions agree with TRBD2. In germline, CDR1 is LNHDA, CDR2 SQIVND (reference sequence). Trimming removed 8 bases from V and 0 bases from J; junction bases left unmatched: 7. The CDR3 extends over 15 amino acids. In DNA, the CDR3 is TGTGCCAGTCGGTTAGCGGGTAACTCCTACAATGAGCAGTTCTTC. Its protein is CASRLAGNSYNEQFF.

Only one count was recorded for this clone. This rearrangement joins TRBV28 to TRBJ1-2; D remains ambiguous. From germline, CDR1 is MDHEN and CDR2 SYDVKM. The CDR3 consists of 12 residues. Between the trimmed V and J ends, which lost 6 bases and 3 bases, there was a span of 8 bases. In DNA form, the CDR3 reads TGTGCCAGCAGCCAAGCCTACTATGGCTACACCTTC. Amino acid sequence: CASSQAYYGYTF.

The CDR3 spells CASSSRQGPYEQYF. As DNA, the CDR3 is TGTGCCAGCAGCTCTAGACAGGGGCCCTACGAGCAGTACTTC. V is TRBV5-4 and J is TRBJ2-7; 8 bases align to TRBD1. Trimming at V came to 3 bases and at J to 2 bases, leaving 4 bases not matched to a gene. CDR1 and CDR2 from the germline V gene are SGHNT and YYREEE (reference sequence). This CDR3 has 14 residues.

The chain uses TRBV7-9 and TRBJ2-2; TRBD2 is a possible D gene (5 bases). The CDR3 contains 14 residues. CDR1 is SEHNR and CDR2 is FQNEAQ in the germline V gene (reference sequence). With 1 base removed from V and 5 bases from J, the gap between germline ends came to 8 bases. CDR3 residues: CASSLDRGTGELFF. CDR3 in DNA: TGTGCCAGCAGCTTAGACCGGGGTACCGGGGAGCTGTTTTTT.

This clone came up a few times. CDR3 region: CASSEASGSYNEQFF. CDR3 sequence (DNA): TGTGCCAGCAGTGAAGCTAGCGGCTCCTACAATGAGCAGTTCTTC. This sequence joins TRBV6-1 and TRBJ2-1; maybe TRBD2 (6 bases). The CDR3 is 15 residues long. Germline V gene data show CDR1 as MNHNS and CDR2 as SASEGT. V was shortened by 0 bases and J by 0 bases, with 6 bases between the two germline ends.

The rearrangement uses TRBV6-5 and TRBJ1-2; TRBD1 matches at 7 bases. In germline, CDR1 is MNHEY, CDR2 SVGAGI. With 5 bases clipped from V and 2 bases from J, the junction kept 2 bases outside the gene matches. This CDR3 region has 13 residues. The CDR3 bases are TGTGCCAGCAGTAAGGACAGGAACTATGGCTACACCTTC. Translating it yields CASSKDRNYGYTF.

This clone occurred a few times. The J gene is TRBJ2-1, the V gene TRBV7-2, with D maybe TRBD1 (5 bases). The V gene's germline CDR1 is SGHTA and CDR2 FQGNSA. The germline V and J ends were trimmed by 0 bases and 0 bases, with 21 bases remaining between them. The length of the CDR3 is 20 residues. The CDR3 spells CASSLAFGAGRRSSYNEQFF. CDR3 DNA: TGTGCCAGCAGCTTAGCGTTTGGGGCAGGAAGAAGGAGCTCCTACAATGAGCAGTTCTTC. Supplemented by reference TRBV7-2 and TRBJ2-1, the full variable domain reads GAGVSQSPSNKVTEKGKDVELRCDPISGHTALYWYRQSLGQGLEFLIYFQGNSAPDKSGLPSDRFSAERTGGSVSTLTIQRTQQEDSAVYLCASSLAFGAGRRSSYNEQFFGPGTRLTVL.

The chain is built from TRBV11-3 and TRBJ2-1; D might be TRBD2 (6 bases). Germline assignment: CDR1 SGHNT and CDR2 YENEEA. CDR3 length: 15 residues. Trimming stripped 5 bases from V and 5 bases from J, with 16 bases between. In DNA, the CDR3 is TGTGCCAGCAGCGCACATTGGGGACTGAACAATGAGCAGTTCTTC. Protein: CASSAHWGLNNEQFF.

The CDR3 DNA reads TGCGCCAGCAGCCAAGATCGACAGGGGAACTACGAGCAGTACTTC. This encodes CASSQDRQGNYEQYF. V is TRBV4-1 and J is TRBJ2-7, with TRBD1 matching 8 bases. With V trimmed by 0 bases and J by 3 bases, 4 bases remained unmatched. The CDR3 runs 15 residues. Germline V lookup: CDR1 MGHRA, CDR2 YSYEKL.

The V gene is TRBV28, the J gene TRBJ2-4; the match to TRBD2 covers 11 bases. Germline-derived CDR1 and CDR2 are MDHEN and SYDVKM. V trimming: 10 bases; J trimming: 4 bases; junction bases outside the gene matches: 15. The CDR3 totals 17 residues. CDR3: CATSKGTSGGLKNIQYF. CDR3 bases: TGTGCCACCTCCAAAGGTACTAGCGGGGGCTTAAAAAACATTCAGTACTTC.

The V gene is TRBV7-6, the J gene TRBJ2-7; tentatively, D is TRBD1 (6 bases). The CDR3 contains 13 residues. Germline lookup yields CDR1 SGHVS and CDR2 FNYEAQ. V was cut by 1 base and J by 5 bases, with 9 bases left in between. DNA of the CDR3: TGTGCCAGCAGCTTAGTACAGGGTGACGAGCAGTACTTC. Translated, it gives CASSLVQGDEQYF.

Concerning this clone itself: A read error may explain this, as a much larger clone is one base away. The CDR3 sequence: CASSPGGSGNTIYF. The CDR3 bases are TGTGCCAGCAGTCCAGGGGGCTCTGGAAACACCATATATTTT. The chain couples TRBV27 to TRBJ1-3, with 7 nucleotides matching TRBD1. The germline CDR1 and CDR2 sequences are MNHEY and SMNVEV (reference sequence). V was pared by 5 bases and J by 0 bases, with 1 base of the junction left unmatched. This CDR3 is 14 amino acids long.

J is TRBJ2-2 and V is TRBV11-2; tentatively, D is TRBD1 (5 bases). The V end was cut by 2 bases, the J end by 0 bases, with 13 bases between. Germline lookup yields CDR1 SGHAT and CDR2 FQNNGV. The CDR3 has 17 residues. CDR3 coding DNA: TGTGCCAGCAGCTTAACCCGACAGAGATCGAACACCGGGGAGCTGTTTTTT. Protein: CASSLTRQRSNTGELFF. The variable domain in full, completed from reference TRBV11-2 and TRBJ2-2, reads EAGVAQSPRYKIIEKRQSVAFWCNPISGHATLYWYQQILGQGPKLLIQFQNNGVVDDSQLPKDRFSAERLKGVDSTLKIQPAKLEDSAVYLCASSLTRQRSNTGELFFGEGSRLTVL.

The chain employs TRBV5-1 and TRBJ1-1; 7 bases are a match to TRBD1. The CDR3 is 15 residues long. Trimming at V came to 4 bases and at J to 1 base, leaving 7 bases not matched to a gene. The germline gives CDR1 SGHRS, CDR2 YFSETQ. CDR3: CASSPEDRRNTEAFF. The CDR3 coding sequence is TGCGCCAGCAGCCCCGAGGACAGGAGGAACACTGAAGCTTTCTTT.